These T cell receptor beta chains were read from a single sample in a study of T cell responses to AZD1222 COVID-19 vaccine. Sequenced by immunoSEQ multiplex PCR; TCRdb stores in-frame clones only, minus some. The sample lists under 150,000 clones; 92% were seen once. Source: peripheral blood, taken on day 0 of AZD1222 vaccination. The receptors were gathered from an adult in good health. CDR3s include the opening cysteine and the closing phenylalanine or tryptophan. The D gene is left open where the match is weak. The size entry is marked missing in some rows and otherwise reads once, few, many or a size class.

D gene	J gene	V gene	clone size	CDR3 protein	CDR3 DNA
-	TRBJ1-5	TRBV2	-	CASSGRYSNQPQHF	TGTGCCAGCAGTGGCAGGTATAGCAATCAGCCCCAGCATTTT
-	TRBJ2-7	TRBV11-1	-	CASSLGWAGATYEQYF	TGTGCCAGCAGCTTAGGTTGGGCAGGCGCCACCTACGAGCAGTACTTC
TRBD1	TRBJ2-4	TRBV29-1	once	CSVIPGQGKNIQYF	TGCAGCGTTATTCCGGGACAGGGCAAAAACATTCAGTACTTC
-	TRBJ1-2	TRBV6-2/TRBV6-3	-	CASSYFTPNYGYTF	TGTGCCAGCAGTTATTTCACCCCCAACTATGGCTACACCTTC
-	TRBJ1-3	TRBV4-1	-	CASMSLQSSGNTIYF	TGCGCCAGCATGTCACTACAGAGCTCTGGAAACACCATATATTTT
-	TRBJ2-1	TRBV2	-	CASGAERGVADNEQFF	TGTGCCAGCGGGGCCGAGCGTGGGGTAGCGGACAATGAGCAGTTCTTC
TRBD1	TRBJ1-3	TRBV4-2	-	CASSPSGTGGGNTIYF	TGTGCCAGCAGCCCTTCCGGGACAGGGGGTGGAAACACCATATATTTT
-	TRBJ1-5	TRBV18	-	CASSPAITDQPQHF	TGTGCCAGCTCACCAGCAATCACTGATCAGCCCCAGCATTTT
-	TRBJ1-3	TRBV3-1/TRBV3-2	once	CASSQGAKGNTIYF	TGTGCCAGCAGCCAGGGGGCGAAAGGAAACACCATATATTTT
TRBD2	TRBJ2-3	TRBV5-4	-	CASSLGTSGLSTDTQYF	TGTGCCAGCAGCTTAGGGACTAGCGGGTTGAGCACAGATACGCAGTATTTT
TRBD1	TRBJ2-7	TRBV19	-	CASSSTGTAYEQYF	TGTGCCAGTAGTAGTACCGGGACAGCCTACGAGCAGTACTTC
-	TRBJ1-3	TRBV5-5	-	CASSLAFTRGNTIYF	TGTGCCAGCAGCTTGGCCTTTACTAGGGGAAACACCATATATTTT
-	TRBJ2-3	TRBV5-8	-	CASSFLALRTDTQYF	TGTGCCAGCAGCTTTCTAGCGCTACGCACAGATACGCAGTATTTT
TRBD1	TRBJ1-3	TRBV20-1	-	CSARDSNTIYF	TGCAGTGCGCGGGACAGCAACACCATATATTTT
-	TRBJ1-6	TRBV27	-	CASSFPAWEFTGSPLHF	TGTGCCAGCAGTTTTCCCGCCTGGGAATTTACCGGTTCACCCCTCCACTTT
-	TRBJ1-5	TRBV4-1	-	CASSSGTSNQPQHF	TGCGCCAGCAGTTCAGGGACTAGCAATCAGCCCCAGCATTTT
TRBD1	TRBJ2-1	TRBV5-1	-	CASSTTGTGYNEQFF	TGCGCCAGCAGCACCACCGGGACAGGGTACAATGAGCAGTTCTTC
TRBD1	TRBJ2-5	TRBV6-5	-	CATSGGETQYF	TGTGCCACCTCAGGGGGAGAGACCCAGTACTTC
-	TRBJ2-5	TRBV6-6	once	CASSQGETQYF	TGTGCCAGCAGTCAGGGGGAGACCCAGTACTTC
TRBD1	TRBJ2-7	TRBV5-1	once	CASSPGQREQYF	TGCGCCAGCAGCCCGGGACAGAGAGAGCAGTACTTC
-	TRBJ1-2	TRBV6-5	once	CASIWGRSGYTF	TGTGCCAGCATATGGGGGAGAAGTGGCTACACCTTC
-	TRBJ2-1	TRBV7-9	-	CASSPDRPLSVLTYNEQFF	TGTGCCAGCAGCCCCGACCGCCCCCTAAGCGTCCTAACCTACAATGAGCAGTTCTTC
-	TRBJ1-1	TRBV11-2	-	CASSLNTEAFF	TGTGCCAGCAGCTTGAACACTGAAGCTTTCTTT
TRBD1	TRBJ1-4	TRBV27	-	CASSPRDRNEKLFF	TGTGCCAGCAGTCCCCGGGACAGAAATGAAAAACTGTTTTTT
-	TRBJ1-2	TRBV14	-	CASSQAWGDGYTF	TGTGCCAGCAGCCAAGCATGGGGGGATGGCTACACCTTC
TRBD2	TRBJ2-3	TRBV18	-	CASSPNTSGTTDTQYF	TGTGCCAGCTCACCAAATACTAGCGGGACGACAGATACGCAGTATTTT
-	TRBJ1-1	TRBV10-3	-	CAIRTGGGTEAFF	TGTGCCATCAGGACAGGTGGCGGCACTGAAGCTTTCTTT
-	TRBJ1-4	TRBV2	-	CASSGSGAYEKLFF	TGTGCCAGCAGTGGTTCCGGGGCTTATGAAAAACTGTTTTTT
TRBD1	TRBJ1-2	TRBV6-6	-	CASSRDSNYGYTF	TGTGCCAGCAGCCGGGACAGCAACTATGGCTACACCTTC
TRBD1	TRBJ2-3	TRBV4-1	-	CASSKTGGNTDTQYF	TGCGCCAGCAGCAAGACAGGGGGCAACACAGATACGCAGTATTTT
TRBD1	TRBJ2-2	TRBV27	-	CASSRTGFNTGELFF	TGTGCCAGCAGCCGGACAGGTTTTAACACCGGGGAGCTGTTTTTT
-	TRBJ2-5	TRBV5-6	once	CASSLAPVGQETQYF	TGTGCCAGCAGCTTGGCCCCCGTGGGACAAGAGACCCAGTACTTC
-	TRBJ1-5	TRBV28	-	CASSLSARFEQPQHF	TGTGCCAGCAGTTTATCGGCCAGGTTCGAACAGCCCCAGCATTTT
-	TRBJ2-7	TRBV11-2	once	CASSQVGELKYEQYF	TGTGCCAGCAGCCAGGTGGGGGAGCTGAAGTACGAGCAGTACTTC
TRBD2	TRBJ2-2	TRBV6-5	-	CASRLAVANTGELFF	TGTGCCAGCAGGCTAGCGGTTGCGAACACCGGGGAGCTGTTTTTT
TRBD1	TRBJ1-2	TRBV18	-	CASSPPTGRNYGYTF	TGTGCCAGCTCACCACCGACAGGGAGAAACTATGGCTACACCTTC
-	TRBJ1-5	TRBV12-2	-	CASRGPTTGHGNQPQHF	TGTGCAAGTCGCGGACCAACGACAGGGCACGGCAATCAGCCCCAGCATTTT
TRBD1	TRBJ1-6	TRBV5-8	few	CASSSWTGYSPLHF	TGTGCCAGCAGCTCCTGGACAGGGTATTCACCCCTCCACTTT
TRBD1	TRBJ2-2	TRBV28	-	CASRRQGNAGELFF	TGTGCCAGCAGAAGACAGGGTAATGCCGGGGAGCTGTTTTTT
TRBD1	TRBJ2-7	TRBV3-1/TRBV3-2	once	CASSHRDRGHEQYF	TGTGCCAGCAGCCATAGGGACAGGGGTCACGAGCAGTACTTC
TRBD1	TRBJ2-7	TRBV19	-	CASSIRGQGQYEQYF	TGTGCCAGTAGTATAAGGGGACAGGGTCAGTACGAGCAGTACTTC
-	TRBJ2-3	TRBV6-5	-	CASSLVGTDTQYF	TGTGCCAGCAGTTTGGTAGGCACAGATACGCAGTATTTT
-	TRBJ1-6	TRBV6-1	-	CASSEVIYNSPLHF	TGTGCCAGCAGTGAAGTGATCTATAATTCACCCCTCCACTTT
-	TRBJ2-3	TRBV5-1	-	CASSSPERGTDTQYF	TGCGCCAGCAGCTCTCCGGAGAGGGGCACAGATACGCAGTATTTT
-	TRBJ1-1	TRBV6-1	-	CASSEYGVPEAFF	TGTGCCAGCAGTGAATATGGGGTCCCTGAAGCTTTCTTT
-	TRBJ1-2	TRBV28	-	CATSEGGDYGYTF	TGTGCCACCTCGGAGGGAGGGGACTATGGCTACACCTTC
-	TRBJ2-1	TRBV15	once	CATSGGIPSNEQFF	TGTGCCACCAGCGGCGGGATTCCATCCAATGAGCAGTTCTTC
-	TRBJ2-7	TRBV25-1	-	CASSESGSSYEQYF	TGTGCCAGCAGTGAAAGCGGTAGCTCCTACGAGCAGTACTTC
-	TRBJ2-7	TRBV5-1	-	CASSIDAYEQYF	TGCGCCAGCAGCATTGATGCCTACGAGCAGTACTTC
-	TRBJ1-5	TRBV19	-	CASKSWGAMQPQHF	TGTGCCAGTAAGTCGTGGGGGGCGATGCAGCCCCAGCATTTT
TRBD1	TRBJ1-5	TRBV10-3	-	CATTDRDSNQPQHF	TGTGCCACCACGGACAGGGATAGCAATCAGCCCCAGCATTTT
-	TRBJ2-1	TRBV7-8	-	CASSSQSGGSSYNEQFF	TGTGCCAGCAGCTCACAATCAGGGGGGAGCTCCTACAATGAGCAGTTCTTC
TRBD1	TRBJ2-5	TRBV6-2/TRBV6-3	-	CASSLDRGGETQYF	TGTGCCAGCAGTTTGGACAGGGGGGGAGAGACCCAGTACTTC